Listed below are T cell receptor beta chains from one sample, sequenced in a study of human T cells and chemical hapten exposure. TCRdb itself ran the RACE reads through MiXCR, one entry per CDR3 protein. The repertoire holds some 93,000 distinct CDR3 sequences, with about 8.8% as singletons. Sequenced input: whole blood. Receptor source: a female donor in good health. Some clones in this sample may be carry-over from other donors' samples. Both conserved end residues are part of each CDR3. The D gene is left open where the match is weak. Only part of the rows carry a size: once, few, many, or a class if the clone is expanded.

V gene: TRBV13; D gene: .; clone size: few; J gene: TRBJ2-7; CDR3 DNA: TGTGCCAGCAGCTTAGGCCCAAACGAGCAGTACTTC; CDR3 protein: CASSLGPNEQYF
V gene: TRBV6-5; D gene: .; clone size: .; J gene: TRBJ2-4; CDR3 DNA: TGTGCCAGCAGTGATCAGGGGATGGCCAAAAACATTCAGTACTTC; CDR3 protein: CASSDQGMAKNIQYF
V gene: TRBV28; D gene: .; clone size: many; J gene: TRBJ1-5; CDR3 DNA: TGTGCCAGCAGTTTTAGGGTTGGGCAGCCCCAGCATTTT; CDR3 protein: CASSFRVGQPQHF
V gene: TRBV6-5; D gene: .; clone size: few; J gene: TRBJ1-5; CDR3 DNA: TGTGCCAGCAGTAGTCAACCCGGCGGCAATCAGCCCCAGCATTTT; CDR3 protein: CASSSQPGGNQPQHF
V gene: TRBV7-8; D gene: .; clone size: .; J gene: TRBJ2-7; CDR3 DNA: TGTGCCAGCAACCGCAGGGGTTCCTACGAGCAGTACTTC; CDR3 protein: CASNRRGSYEQYF
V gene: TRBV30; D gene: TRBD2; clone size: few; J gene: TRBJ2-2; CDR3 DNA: TGTGCCTGGAGTGCGCGGGAGGGAGGGTACACCGGGGAGCTGTTTTTT; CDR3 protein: CAWSAREGGYTGELFF
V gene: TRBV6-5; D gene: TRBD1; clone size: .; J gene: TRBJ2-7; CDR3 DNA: TGTGCCAGCAGTTACGGACAGGTTTACGAGCAGTACTTC; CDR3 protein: CASSYGQVYEQYF
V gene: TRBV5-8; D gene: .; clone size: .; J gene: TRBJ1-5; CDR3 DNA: TGTGCCAGCAGCCTTTACAGGGCCAATCAGCCCCAGCATTTT; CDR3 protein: CASSLYRANQPQHF
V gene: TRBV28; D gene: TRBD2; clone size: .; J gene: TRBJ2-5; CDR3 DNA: TGTGCCAGCAGTTCCCCCAGCGGGGCCACATGGGAGACCCAGTACTTC; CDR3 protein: CASSSPSGATWETQYF
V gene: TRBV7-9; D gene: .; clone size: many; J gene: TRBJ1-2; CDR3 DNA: TGTGCCAGCGAGGACTACGCGAACTATGGCTACACCTTC; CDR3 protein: CASEDYANYGYTF
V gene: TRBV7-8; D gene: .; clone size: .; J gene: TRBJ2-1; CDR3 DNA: TGTGCCAGCACCAATAACAATGAGCAGTTCTTC; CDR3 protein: CASTNNNEQFF
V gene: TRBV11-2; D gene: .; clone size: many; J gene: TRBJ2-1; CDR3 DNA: TGTGCCAGCAGCTTATACGGGAGCTCCTACAATGAGCAGTTCTTC; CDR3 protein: CASSLYGSSYNEQFF
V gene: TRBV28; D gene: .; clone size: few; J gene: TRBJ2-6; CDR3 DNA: TGTGCCAGCAGTCTCCCCACCGTCTCTGGGGCCAACGTCCTGACTTTC; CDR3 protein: CASSLPTVSGANVLTF
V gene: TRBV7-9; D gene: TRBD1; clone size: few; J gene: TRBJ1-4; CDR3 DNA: TGTGCCAGCAGCTCCAAACAGGGGACGTATGAAAAACTGTTTTTT; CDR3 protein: CASSSKQGTYEKLFF
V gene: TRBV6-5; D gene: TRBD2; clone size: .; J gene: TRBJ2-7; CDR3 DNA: TGTGCCAGCAGTTCACGAGGCGCGGGGGGGCAGTCCGAGCAGTACTTC; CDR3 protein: CASSSRGAGGQSEQYF
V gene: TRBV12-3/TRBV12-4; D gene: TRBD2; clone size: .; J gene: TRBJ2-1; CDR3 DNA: TGTGCCAGCAGCCACTTGACTAGCGGGGAGTACAATGAGCAGTTCTTC; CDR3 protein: CASSHLTSGEYNEQFF
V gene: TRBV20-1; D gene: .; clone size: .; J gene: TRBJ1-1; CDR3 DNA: TGCAGTGCTAGACCGGTGAACACTGAAGCTTTCTTT; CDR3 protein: CSARPVNTEAFF
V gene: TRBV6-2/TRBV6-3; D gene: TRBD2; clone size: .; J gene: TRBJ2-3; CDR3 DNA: TGTGCCAGCAGTTACAGCGGGGTATCAGATACGCAGTATTTT; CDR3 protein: CASSYSGVSDTQYF
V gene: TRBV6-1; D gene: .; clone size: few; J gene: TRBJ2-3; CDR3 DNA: TGTGCCAGCAGTGCAGGGCTCAATACGCAGTATTTT; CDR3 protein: CASSAGLNTQYF
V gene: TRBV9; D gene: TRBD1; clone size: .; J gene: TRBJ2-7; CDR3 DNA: TGTGCCAGCAGCGGGACAGGGGGTTACGAGCAGTACTTC; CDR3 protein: CASSGTGGYEQYF
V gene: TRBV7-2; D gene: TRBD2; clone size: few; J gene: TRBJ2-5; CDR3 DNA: TGTGCCAGCAGCCCTAGACTAGCGGGGGAAGAGACCCAGTACTTC; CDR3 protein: CASSPRLAGEETQYF
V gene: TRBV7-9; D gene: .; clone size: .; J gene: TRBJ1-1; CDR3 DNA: TGTGCCACCTTTCTCGGGCCAACGAACACTGAAGCTTTCTTT; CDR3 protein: CATFLGPTNTEAFF
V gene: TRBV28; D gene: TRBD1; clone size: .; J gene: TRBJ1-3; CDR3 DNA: TGTGCCAGCAGTTTCCGACAGGGGGTAAACACCATATATTTT; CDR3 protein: CASSFRQGVNTIYF
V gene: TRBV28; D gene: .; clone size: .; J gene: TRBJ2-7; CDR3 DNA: TGTGCCAGCAGCCTTCCGGGACTCCCCCCCGAGCAGTACTTC; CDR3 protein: CASSLPGLPPEQYF
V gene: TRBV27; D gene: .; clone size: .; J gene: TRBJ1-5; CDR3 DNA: TGTGCCAGCAGTTTATCGTCGTCGGTATGGGGGAGAGATCAGCCCCAGCATTTT; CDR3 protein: CASSLSSSVWGRDQPQHF